This passage covers 16 T cell receptor beta chains from one sample sequenced in a study of shared clonotypes between healthy human individuals. Profiled with immunoSEQ multiplex PCR; TCRdb holds only in-frame clones, not every one. This table holds over 2 million clones, over 85% found once. As defined, naive CD8 cells were CD45RO-negative and positively selected for CCR7, with terminally differentiated effector memory CD45RA+ cells excluded. The sample taken for sequencing was naive CD8+ T cells sorted from blood. The receptors were gathered from a man in his late teens or twenties in good health.

The chain recombines TRBV6-6 with TRBJ2-7; no definite D call. Trimming shortened V by 1 base and J by 9 bases, and 16 bases separated the two germline ends. CDR1 is MNHNY, CDR2 SVGAGI, per germline (reference sequence). The length of the CDR3 is 14 residues. The CDR3 region has the DNA TGTGCCAGCAGTTACTTTGCAGACAATCTAGGGCAGTACTTC. This encodes CASSYFADNLGQYF.

V and J are TRBV11-2 and TRBJ2-3, with D unresolved. Germline V gene sequence: CDR1 SGHAT, CDR2 FQNNGV. Deletions cut 5 bases from V and 4 bases from J, with 16 bases between. CDR3 length: 15 residues. CDR3 nucleotides: TGTGCCAGCAGCCCTATGGGTCCGGGCCCAGATACGCAGTATTTT. Amino acid sequence: CASSPMGPGPDTQYF.

The V gene is TRBV10-2, the J gene TRBJ1-5; D is uncertain. This CDR3 contains 12 residues. V was clipped by 4 bases and J by 8 bases, with 9 bases between them. Germline assignment: CDR1 WSHSY and CDR2 SAAADI. The CDR3 DNA sequence: TGCGCCAGCAGTGGTGGGTCCGAGCCCCAGCATTTT. This translates into CASSGGSEPQHF.

This chain links TRBV5-1 with TRBJ2-7; D is unclear. The germline gives CDR1 SGHRS, CDR2 YFSETQ. This CDR3 comprises 13 residues. The ends were cut back, 5 bases at V and 2 bases at J, with 11 bases in the middle. CDR3 protein: CASSGVLPYEQYF. CDR3 coding DNA: TGCGCCAGCAGTGGGGTACTTCCCTACGAGCAGTACTTC.

The rearrangement links TRBV28 to TRBJ1-6; D might be TRBD1 (6 bases). V lost 8 bases to trimming and J lost 7 bases, with 15 bases between them. Germline V CDR1 and CDR2: MDHEN, SYDVKM. CDR3 length: 14 residues. CDR3: CASVRGAQNSPLHF. CDR3 coding DNA: TGTGCCAGCGTTCGGGGGGCGCAGAATTCACCCCTCCACTTT.

The CDR3 here is CASSLFGGGPEETQYF. DNA for the CDR3: TGTGCCAGCAGCTTATTTGGGGGAGGGCCTGAGGAGACCCAGTACTTC. The V call is TRBV7-9, the J call TRBJ2-5; 7 nucleotides align to TRBD2. CDR1 is SEHNR, CDR2 FQNEAQ, per germline (reference sequence). The CDR3 extends over 16 amino acids. V lost 2 bases to trimming and J lost 5 bases; unmatched junction nucleotides: 11.

V gene TRBV6-1 combines with J gene TRBJ2-7, with D uncertain. V lost 4 bases and J 5 bases, leaving 6 bases between the germline ends. The CDR3 runs 11 residues. From germline, CDR1 is MNHNS and CDR2 SASEGT. The CDR3 region is CASSGADEQYF. The CDR3 DNA follows: TGTGCCAGCAGTGGAGCCGACGAGCAGTACTTC.

This chain links TRBV29-1 with TRBJ2-1; a weak D match, TRBD1 (5 bases). CDR3 length: 15 amino acids. Deletions cut 3 bases from V and 2 bases from J, with 14 bases between. CDR1 SQVTM and CDR2 ANQGSEA come from the germline V gene. CDR3 in amino acids: CSVEDIEPAYNEQFF. The CDR3 DNA follows: TGCAGCGTTGAGGACATCGAGCCGGCCTACAATGAGCAGTTCTTC.

V usage is TRBV5-4 and J usage is TRBJ1-1; D is possibly TRBD1 (5 bases). Germline CDR1 is SGHNT and CDR2 is YYREEE (reference sequence). The CDR3 spans 13 residues. V was pared by 4 bases and J by 8 bases, with 15 bases between. CDR3 region: CASSLATGYEAFF. The CDR3 nucleotides are TGTGCCAGCAGCCTAGCTACAGGCTACGAAGCTTTCTTT.

V gene TRBV4-1 combines with J gene TRBJ2-2; D remains ambiguous. The CDR3 is 15 amino acids. Germline CDR1 and CDR2: MGHRA and YSYEKL. Trimming took off 1 base at V and 1 base at J, with 7 bases between the two ends. This chain's CDR3 is CASSQVTVNTGELFF. Here the CDR3 DNA reads TGCGCCAGCAGCCAAGTAACCGTGAACACCGGGGAGCTGTTTTTT.

The chain joins TRBV7-9 to TRBJ2-7, with 7 bases matching TRBD1. The CDR3 runs to 16 residues. With 5 bases clipped from V and 3 bases from J, the junction kept 13 bases outside the gene matches. Germline V CDR1 and CDR2: SEHNR, FQNEAQ (reference sequence). The CDR3, as DNA: TGTGCCAGCAGCCCGAGGACAGGCCTAGTGATCTACGAGCAGTACTTC. Translated: CASSPRTGLVIYEQYF.

The chain is built from TRBV27 and TRBJ2-7; 9 positions agree with TRBD2. J lost 7 bases, V lost 0 bases, and 10 bases had no gene match. The CDR3 runs to 16 residues. Germline CDR1 and CDR2: MNHEY and SMNVEV (reference sequence). The CDR3 sequence is CASSLSSGSGVREQYF. The CDR3 DNA sequence: TGTGCCAGCAGTTTATCTAGCGGGAGTGGAGTGAGGGAGCAGTACTTC.

The chain carries TRBV25-1 and TRBJ2-1, with D perhaps matching TRBD1 (5 bases). From germline, CDR1 is MGHDK and CDR2 SYGVNS. Trimming took off 4 bases at V and 7 bases at J, with 11 bases between the two ends. The length of the CDR3 is 13 residues. CDR3 in amino acids: CASSGGAENEQFF. DNA of the CDR3: TGTGCCAGCAGTGGGGGCGCGGAAAATGAGCAGTTCTTC.

This chain uses TRBV1 with TRBJ2-2; the table names TRBD2, a call not compared with the DNA. TRBV1 is a recognized pseudogene. The CDR3 covers 16 residues. The CDR3 loop reads CTSTPSGGAITGELFF. In nucleotides, the CDR3 is TGCACCAGCACCCCCAGCGGGGGGGCCATCACCGGGGAGCTGTTTTTT.

Here the CDR3 DNA reads TGTGCCAGCAGCCCTACGACAGGGATCCCCTACAATGAGCAGTTCTTC. Amino acid sequence: CASSPTTGIPYNEQFF. The rearrangement links TRBV5-6 to TRBJ2-1; 7 bases are a match to TRBD1. This CDR3 comprises 16 residues. J gave up 2 bases and V 4 bases, and 9 bases lay outside the gene matches. Germline lookup yields CDR1 SGHDT and CDR2 YYEEEE.

The gene calls are TRBV7-9 and TRBJ2-7, with a tentative D call TRBD2 (6 bases). The CDR3 totals 17 residues. Germline-derived CDR1 and CDR2 are SEHNR and FQNEAQ (reference sequence). Trimming stripped 3 bases from V and 2 bases from J, with 20 bases between. In DNA, the CDR3 is TGTGCCAGCAGCTTGGAGATATTGGAGGGTACCCCCTACGAGCAGTACTTC. Amino acid sequence: CASSLEILEGTPYEQYF.